The text below deals with one T cell receptor beta chain. This entry belongs to a study of control samples from healthy donors and cancer patients. In germline, CDR1 is SQVTM, CDR2 ANQGSEA. The CDR3 runs 13 residues. Between the trimmed V and J ends, which lost 2 bases and 4 bases, there was a span of 8 bases. The protocol was immunoSEQ multiplex PCR, while the TCRdb copy is restricted to in-frame clones and leaves out a portion. The table lists 40,000 to 55,000 clones, 80% to 95% of them singletons. The V gene is TRBV29-1, the J gene TRBJ1-4; no firm D call. The sequenced sample consisted of PBMCs. The source of this sequence is a woman aged 40 to 50 with head and neck cancer. CDR3 DNA: TGCAGCGTTGAAAGCCAGGTTAATGAAAAACTGTTTTTT. Encoded protein: CSVESQVNEKLFF.